This T cell receptor (beta chain) comes out of a study of blood T cell repertoires in COVID-19. Across the study: The study drew acute and convalescent COVID-19 samples from the United States, Italy and Spain. PBMCs, B-cell-depleted T cells, or T cells were the source of the cDNA or gDNA that made up the material.

Per the study methods: From reference gene primer amplification, estimates of nucleated cell counts were derived. Clones were read by immunoSEQ multiplex PCR, and TCRdb kept only the in-frame ones, dropping some. For V, J and clone size, that table is used; D and trimming come from the DNA. This table has about 97,000 clones, 70% to 90% appearing once. CDR1 is SQVTM, CDR2 ANQGSEA, per germline. With 6 bases removed from V and 4 bases from J, the gap between germline ends came to 17 bases. The CDR3 extends over 14 amino acids. V and J are TRBV29-1 and TRBJ2-3, with a possible D match to TRBD1 (6 bases). This sequence was found in a human donor in a cohort sampled during active COVID-19. The sequencing sample was made of peripheral blood. For the CDR3, the DNA is TGCAGCGTGGGGGCAGAGTATCGGGCAGATACGCAGTATTTT. Protein: CSVGAEYRADTQYF.